This TCR beta chain was obtained from a study of T cell repertoires in cytomegalovirus infection. Across the whole study: Based on public TCR beta signatures, there were indications of CMV infection and of a matching HLA type. Broader study findings: Across the ex vivo response, the dominant clonotypes were HLA-C-restricted CMV-specific TCR beta clonotypes.

This clonotype appeared a few times. What it recognizes is unknown. TCRdb re-called the reads through MiXCR, storing one row per CDR3 protein. The sample shows roughly 150,000 distinct CDR3 sequences, roughly 18% of them seen only once. This receptor was identified in a human donor in good health (CMV status not recorded). Some clones in this sample may be carry-over from other donors' samples. Source material: CD8+ T cells from PBMCs.

The DNA of the CDR3 is TGTGCCAGCAGCACCGACAGTTCCTACGAGCAGTACTTC. The encoded protein is CASSTDSSYEQYF. V is TRBV7-3 and J is TRBJ2-7, with D perhaps matching TRBD1 (5 bases). With 5 bases removed from V and 1 base from J, the gap between germline ends came to 9 bases. The CDR3 has 13 residues. Germline lookup yields CDR1 SGHTA and CDR2 FQGTGA.